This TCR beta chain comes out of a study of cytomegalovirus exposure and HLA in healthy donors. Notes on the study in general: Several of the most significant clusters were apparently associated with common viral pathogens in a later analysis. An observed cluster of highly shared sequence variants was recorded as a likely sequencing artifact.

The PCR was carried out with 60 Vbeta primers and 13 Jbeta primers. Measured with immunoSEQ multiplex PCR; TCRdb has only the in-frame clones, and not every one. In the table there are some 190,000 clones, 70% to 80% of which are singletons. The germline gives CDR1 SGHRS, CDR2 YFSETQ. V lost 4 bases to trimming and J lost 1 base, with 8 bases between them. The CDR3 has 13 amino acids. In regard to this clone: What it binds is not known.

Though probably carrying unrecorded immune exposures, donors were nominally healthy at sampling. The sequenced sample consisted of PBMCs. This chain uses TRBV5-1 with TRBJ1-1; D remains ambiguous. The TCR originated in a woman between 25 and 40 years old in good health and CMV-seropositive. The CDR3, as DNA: TGCGCCAGCAGCCCCCGGGGGAACACTGAAGCTTTCTTT. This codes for CASSPRGNTEAFF.